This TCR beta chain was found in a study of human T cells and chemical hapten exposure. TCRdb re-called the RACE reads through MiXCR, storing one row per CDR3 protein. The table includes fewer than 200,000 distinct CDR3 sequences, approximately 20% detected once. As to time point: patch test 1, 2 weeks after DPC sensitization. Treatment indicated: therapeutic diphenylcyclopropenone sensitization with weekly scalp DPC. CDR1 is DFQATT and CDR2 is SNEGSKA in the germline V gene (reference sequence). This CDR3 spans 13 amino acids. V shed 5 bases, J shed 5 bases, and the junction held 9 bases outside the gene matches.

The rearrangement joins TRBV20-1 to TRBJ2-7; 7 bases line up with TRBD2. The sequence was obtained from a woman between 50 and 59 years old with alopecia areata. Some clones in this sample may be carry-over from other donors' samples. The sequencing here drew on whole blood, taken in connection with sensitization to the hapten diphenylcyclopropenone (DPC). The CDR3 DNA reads TGCAGTGCTCCCCGGACTAGTTTAGACGAGCAGTACTTC. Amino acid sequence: CSAPRTSLDEQYF.